The 4 T cell receptor beta chains listed next were all sequenced from one sample in a study of tumor-infiltrating lymphocytes in primary liver carcinoma. Investigators took RNA and DNA out together from about 19-30 mg of unsorted bulk tissue. From roughly 0.5 ug total RNA, TCR beta cDNA was generated with a primer in the constant region. Amplification in three nested multiplex PCR rounds with slightly modified ARM-PCR gave rise to TCR beta libraries. TRBV1-TRBV30 forward and Cbeta reverse primers drove the first two approximately 10-cycle rounds. Via MiXCR, TCRdb re-called the multiplex PCR reads, giving one row per CDR3 protein. Of some 100,000 distinct CDR3 sequences in the sample, around two thirds are singletons; the top ten hold 12%. Sequencing input: liver tumor tissue from sampling region 2. Subset defined: tumor region T2, inferior pole. All receptors derive from a woman aged 60 to 75 with primary liver carcinoma and hepatitis B virus infection.

This clonotype has ten or more counts. The V and J genes are TRBV14 and TRBJ2-5; TRBD1 agrees at 7 bases. Losses at the gene ends were 5 bases for V and 3 bases for J; bases not matched to a gene: 9. The CDR3 consists of 15 residues. Germline CDR1 is SGHDN and CDR2 is FVKESK. CDR3 in amino acids: CASSAPGGLKETQYF. Written as DNA, the CDR3 is TGTGCCAGCAGCGCGCCAGGGGGTCTGAAAGAGACCCAGTACTTC.

As for this clonotype: An end of the junction does not agree with germline; a read error may underlie this. The rearrangement joins TRBV29-1 to TRBJ2-3, with D tentatively TRBD1 or TRBD2 (5 bases each). The germline gives CDR1 SQVTM, CDR2 ANQGSEA. CDR3 length: 15 residues. CDR3 DNA: TGTAGCGTTGTGAAGGCTCAGGGTACTACAGATACGCAGTATTTT. It translates to CSVVKAQGTTDTQYF.

This clonotype was found many times. The chain carries TRBV7-8 and TRBJ2-1; 13 nucleotides line up with TRBD2. Trimming took 1 base from V and 6 from J; bases not matched to a gene: 3. Germline CDR1 and CDR2: SGHVS and FQNEAQ. The CDR3 has 16 amino acids. The CDR3 region has the DNA TGTGCCAGCAGCTTAGTTGGGACTAGCGGGACCAATGAGCAGTTCTTC. Translating gives CASSLVGTSGTNEQFF.

CDR3 DNA: TGTGCCAGCAGTTTCCGGACAGGGGGCAGCTCACCCCTCCACTTT. Protein sequence: CASSFRTGGSSPLHF. The chain uses TRBV28 and TRBJ1-6; 11 bases agree with TRBD1. This CDR3 region has 15 residues. Germline CDR1 reads MDHEN; CDR2 reads SYDVKM. V trimming: 3 bases; J trimming: 10 bases; junction bases outside the gene matches: 5.